This record covers a single T cell receptor (beta chain). Source study methods: Amplified reference gene primers provided the basis for estimating nucleated cell counts. Data came from immunoSEQ multiplex PCR; TCRdb stores just in-frame clones and leaves some out. V, J and clone size reflect that table, while D and trimming were determined from the DNA. Of a few hundred thousand clones in the sample, 70% to 90% were seen once. The V and J ends lost 2 bases and 4 bases, in that order; junction bases with no gene match: 5. Germline V gene data show CDR1 as GTSNPN and CDR2 as SVGIG (reference sequence). The CDR3 is made up of 14 amino acids. The data were obtained in a study of blood T cell repertoires in COVID-19. Study in general: Collection of acute and convalescent COVID-19 samples took place in the United States, Italy and Spain. T cells, B-cell-depleted T cells, or PBMCs provided the cDNA or gDNA that served as material.

The chain combines TRBV30 with TRBJ1-5, with 7 bases that match TRBD1. Sequenced sample: peripheral blood. This receptor was identified in a man younger than 30 with active or convalescent COVID-19. CDR3 sequence: CAWSSGTANQPQHF. The DNA of the CDR3 is TGTGCCTGGAGTTCCGGGACAGCAAATCAGCCCCAGCATTTT. The full variable domain, completed using reference TRBV30 and TRBJ1-5, is SQTIHQWPATLVQPVGSPLSLECTVEGTSNPNLYWYRQAAGRGLQLLFYSVGIGQISSEVPQNLSASRPQDRQFILSSKKLLLSDSGFYLCAWSSGTANQPQHFGDGTRLSIL.